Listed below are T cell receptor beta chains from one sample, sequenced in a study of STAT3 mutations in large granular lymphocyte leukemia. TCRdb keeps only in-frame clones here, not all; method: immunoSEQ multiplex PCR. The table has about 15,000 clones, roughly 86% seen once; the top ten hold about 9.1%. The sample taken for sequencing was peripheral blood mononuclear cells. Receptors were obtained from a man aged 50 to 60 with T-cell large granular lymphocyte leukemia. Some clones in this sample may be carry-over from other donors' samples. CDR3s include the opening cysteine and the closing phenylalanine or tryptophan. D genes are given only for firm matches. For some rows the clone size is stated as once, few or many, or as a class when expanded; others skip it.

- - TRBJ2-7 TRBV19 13 CASSIRTGYEQYF TGTGCCAGTAGTATTAGAACAGGGTACGAGCAGTACTTC
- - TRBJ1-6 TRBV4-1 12 CASSQGAFPLHF TGCGCCAGCAGCCAAGGGGCGTTCCCCCTCCACTTT
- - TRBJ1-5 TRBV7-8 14 CASTDRYSNQPQHF TGTGCCAGCACTGACAGATATAGCAATCAGCCCCAGCATTTT
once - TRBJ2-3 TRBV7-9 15 CASSSFRTGADTQYF TGTGCCAGCAGCTCGTTCCGGACTGGCGCAGATACGCAGTATTTT
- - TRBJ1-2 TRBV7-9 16 CASSLSPRQNSYGYTF TGTGCCAGCAGCTTATCGCCCCGACAGAACTCGTATGGCTACACCTTC
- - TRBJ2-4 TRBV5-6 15 CASSPATGSKNIQYF TGTGCCAGCAGCCCGGCCACAGGGTCCAAAAACATTCAGTACTTC
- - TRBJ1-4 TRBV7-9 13 CASRGWTNEKLFF TGTGCCAGCAGGGGGTGGACTAATGAAAAACTGTTTTTT
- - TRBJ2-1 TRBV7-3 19 CASSANPASGVTSYNEQFF TGTGCCAGCAGCGCAAATCCCGCCTCCGGGGTAACTTCCTACAATGAGCAGTTCTTC
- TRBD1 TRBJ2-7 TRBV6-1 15 CASSEGTGGSYEQYF TGTGCCAGCAGTGAAGGGACAGGGGGCTCCTACGAGCAGTACTTC
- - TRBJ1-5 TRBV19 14 CASSPPGSNQPQHF TGTGCCAGTAGCCCTCCAGGAAGCAATCAGCCCCAGCATTTT
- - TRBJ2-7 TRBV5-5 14 CASSLVAGSYEQYF TGTGCCAGCAGCTTGGTGGCGGGGTCCTACGAGCAGTACTTC
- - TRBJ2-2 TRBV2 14 CASTSGKNTGELFF TGTGCCAGCACTTCGGGGAAGAACACCGGGGAGCTGTTTTTT
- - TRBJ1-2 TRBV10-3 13 CAISEGQKYGYTF TGTGCCATCAGTGAGGGACAGAAGTATGGCTACACCTTC
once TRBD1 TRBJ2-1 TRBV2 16 CASSGGQGALRGEQFF TGTGCCAGCAGTGGAGGACAGGGGGCGCTTCGGGGTGAGCAGTTCTTC
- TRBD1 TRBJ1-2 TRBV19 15 CASSISGTGLYGYTF TGTGCCAGTAGTATCTCCGGGACAGGGCTCTATGGCTACACCTTC
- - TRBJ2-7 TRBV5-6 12 CASSWTSYEQYF TGTGCCAGCAGCTGGACTTCCTACGAGCAGTACTTC
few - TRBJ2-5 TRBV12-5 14 CASGRSEGVETQYF TGTGCTAGTGGCCGATCTGAAGGGGTAGAGACCCAGTACTTC
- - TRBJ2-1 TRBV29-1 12 CSGRINYNEQFF TGCAGCGGCAGGATAAACTACAATGAGCAGTTCTTC
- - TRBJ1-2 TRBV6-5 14 CASSRGGTGSGYTF TGTGCCAGCAGTCGCGGGGGAACAGGGTCTGGCTACACCTTC
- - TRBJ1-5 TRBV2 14 CASSPRETYQPQHF TGTGCCAGCAGTCCTCGGGAGACATATCAGCCCCAGCATTTT
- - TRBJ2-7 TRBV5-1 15 CASSLGGLGAYEQYF TGCGCCAGCAGCTTGGGCGGACTGGGGGCCTACGAGCAGTACTTC
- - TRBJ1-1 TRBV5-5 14 CASTSRTRVAEAFF TGTGCCAGCACCTCCCGGACCCGAGTGGCTGAAGCTTTCTTT
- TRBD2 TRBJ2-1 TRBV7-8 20 CASSLIALAEGPYFYNEQFF TGTGCCAGCAGCTTAATTGCTCTAGCGGAGGGGCCCTATTTCTACAATGAGCAGTTCTTC
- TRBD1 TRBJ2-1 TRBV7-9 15 CASSLGTGYYNEQFF TGTGCCAGCAGCTTAGGGACAGGGTACTACAATGAGCAGTTCTTC
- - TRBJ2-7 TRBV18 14 CASSPQGGGYEQYF TGTGCCAGCTCACCACAGGGGGGAGGCTACGAGCAGTACTTC
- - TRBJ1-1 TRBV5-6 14 CASSPLATLAEAFF TGTGCCAGCAGCCCTTTGGCCACTTTGGCTGAAGCTTTCTTT
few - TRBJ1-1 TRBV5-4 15 CASRTSHRENTEAFF TGTGCCAGCAGAACCTCCCACCGAGAGAACACTGAAGCTTTCTTT
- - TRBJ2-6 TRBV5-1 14 CASSPGTGANVLTF TGCGCCAGCAGCCCAGGGACCGGGGCCAACGTCCTGACTTTC
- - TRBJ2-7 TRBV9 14 CASSPRTIAYEQYF TGTGCCAGCAGCCCCCGGACTATCGCCTACGAGCAGTACTTC
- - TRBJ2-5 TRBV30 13 CAWSPPGGETQYF TGTGCCTGGAGTCCACCCGGAGGGGAGACCCAGTACTTC
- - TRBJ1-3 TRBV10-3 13 CAISTGSGNTIYF TGTGCCATCAGTACGGGGTCTGGAAACACCATATATTTT
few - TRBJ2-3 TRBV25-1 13 CASSRGGTDTQYF TGTGCCAGCAGTCGCGGGGGCACAGATACGCAGTATTTT
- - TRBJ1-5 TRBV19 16 CASSIYQGGGNQPQHF TGTGCCAGTAGTATATATCAAGGGGGAGGCAATCAGCCCCAGCATTTT
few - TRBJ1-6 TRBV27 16 CASSLGGLKAHSPLHF TGTGCCAGCAGTTTGGGCGGGTTAAAGGCCCATTCACCCCTCCACTTT
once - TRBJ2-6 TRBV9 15 CASSVRSSGANVLTF TGTGCCAGCAGCGTACGGAGCTCTGGGGCCAACGTCCTGACTTTC
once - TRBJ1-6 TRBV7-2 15 CASSSWTGAYSPLHF TGTGCCAGCAGCTCATGGACCGGAGCTTATTCACCCCTCCACTTT
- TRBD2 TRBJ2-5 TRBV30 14 CAWTQAGSGSSQYF TGTGCCTGGACCCAGGCGGGTAGCGGGAGTTCCCAGTACTTC
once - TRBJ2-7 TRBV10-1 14 CASSRDMSSYEQYF TGCGCCAGCAGTAGGGACATGAGTTCCTACGAGCAGTACTTC
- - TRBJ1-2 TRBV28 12 CASRGVNYGYTF TGTGCCAGCAGGGGGGTAAACTATGGCTACACCTTC
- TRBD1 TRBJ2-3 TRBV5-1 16 CASSLTGGQGADTQYF TGCGCCAGCAGCTTGACGGGCGGACAGGGGGCAGATACGCAGTATTTT
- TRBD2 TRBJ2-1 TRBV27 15 CASSPSGGAVGEQFF TGTGCCAGCAGCCCTAGCGGGGGGGCTGTCGGTGAGCAGTTCTTC